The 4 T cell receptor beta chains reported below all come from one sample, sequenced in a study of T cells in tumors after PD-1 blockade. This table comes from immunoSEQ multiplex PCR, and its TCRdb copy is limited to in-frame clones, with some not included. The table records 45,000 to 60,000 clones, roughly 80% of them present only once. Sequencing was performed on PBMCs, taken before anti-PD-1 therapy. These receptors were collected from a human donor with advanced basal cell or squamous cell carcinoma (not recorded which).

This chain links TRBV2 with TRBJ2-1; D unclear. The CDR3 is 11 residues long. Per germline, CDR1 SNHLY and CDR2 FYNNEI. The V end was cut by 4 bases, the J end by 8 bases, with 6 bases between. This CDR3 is CASSGVYEQFF. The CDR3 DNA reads TGTGCCAGCAGTGGGGTCTATGAGCAGTTCTTC.

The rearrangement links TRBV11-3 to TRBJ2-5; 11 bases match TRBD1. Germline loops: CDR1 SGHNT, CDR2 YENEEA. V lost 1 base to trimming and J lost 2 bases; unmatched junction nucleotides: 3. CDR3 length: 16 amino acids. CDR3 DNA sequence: TGTGCCAGCAGCTTAGGGACAGGGGGCGGTCAAGAGACCCAGTACTTC. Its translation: CASSLGTGGGQETQYF.

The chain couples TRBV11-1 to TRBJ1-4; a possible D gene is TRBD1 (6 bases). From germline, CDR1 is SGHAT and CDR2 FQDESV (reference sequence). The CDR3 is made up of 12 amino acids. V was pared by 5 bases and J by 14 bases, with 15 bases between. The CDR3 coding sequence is TGTGCCAGCAGCCCGGTTCCAGGGGTCCTGTTTTTT. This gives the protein CASSPVPGVLFF.

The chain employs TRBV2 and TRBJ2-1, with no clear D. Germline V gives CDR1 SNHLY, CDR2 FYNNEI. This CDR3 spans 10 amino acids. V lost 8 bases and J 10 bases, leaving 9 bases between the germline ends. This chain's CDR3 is CASGLREQFF. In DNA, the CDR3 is TGTGCCAGCGGTCTCCGCGAGCAGTTCTTC.